These T cell receptor beta chains were read from a single sample in a study of T cell responses to AZD1222 COVID-19 vaccine. Generated by immunoSEQ multiplex PCR, the TCRdb table keeps only in-frame clones and is missing some. Found here are over 120,000 clones, just under 95% of them singletons; the top ten hold about 1.5%. The sequenced sample was peripheral blood, obtained on day 0 of AZD1222 vaccination. The receptors stem from an adult in good health. The CDR3 runs from the conserved cysteine through the conserved F or W. The order of the fields is D gene, V gene, clone size, J gene, CDR3 DNA, CDR3 protein. D genes are given only for firm matches. A row's size may be missing; if present it is once, few, many or a size class.

>.|TRBV10-1|.|TRBJ2-7
TGCGCCAGCAGTGATTTCGGCGAGCAGTACTTC
CASSDFGEQYF
>.|TRBV5-1|once|TRBJ2-3
TGCGCCAGCACATCGGGACTGAACACAGATACGCAGTATTTT
CASTSGLNTDTQYF
>.|TRBV27|.|TRBJ2-7
TGTGCCAGCAGTTTACTGGGGGGGCGTTACGAGCAGTACTTC
CASSLLGGRYEQYF
>.|TRBV7-9|.|TRBJ2-7
TGTGCCAGCAGCTTAGTCGGGGGGCCAACCTACGAGCAGTACTTC
CASSLVGGPTYEQYF
>.|TRBV25-1|.|TRBJ1-4
TGTGCCAGCAGTGTGGAGGGGGTCCCGCCGGAAAAACTGTTTTTT
CASSVEGVPPEKLFF
>.|TRBV9|.|TRBJ2-7
TGTGCCAGCAGCGTAAAGCACAGCTGGGGGGAGCAGTACTTC
CASSVKHSWGEQYF
>.|TRBV11-3|few|TRBJ1-1
TGTGCCAGCAGCTGGAGGGACCGAGCTTTCTTT
CASSWRDRAFF
>.|TRBV6-1|.|TRBJ2-1
TGTGCCAGCAGTGAAAATCGGGATGTCGAGCAGTTCTTC
CASSENRDVEQFF
>.|TRBV28|.|TRBJ1-6
TGTGCCAGCAGTTTATTCGGGCGACACCGGGGAAGGTCACCCCTCCACTTT
CASSLFGRHRGRSPLHF
>.|TRBV9|once|TRBJ1-1
TGTGCCAGCAGCTTGGCGACAGGCATGAACACTGAAGCTTTCTTT
CASSLATGMNTEAFF
>.|TRBV12-3/TRBV12-4|.|TRBJ1-1
TGTGCCAGCAGTTTCAAGGGCCTCGAAGCTTTCTTT
CASSFKGLEAFF
>.|TRBV29-1|.|TRBJ1-1
TGCAGCGCACTCCCCCCAGGGAACACTGAAGCTTTCTTT
CSALPPGNTEAFF
>.|TRBV19|.|TRBJ1-2
TGTGCCAGTAGTAAAGGAGGGTTCTATGGCTACACCTTC
CASSKGGFYGYTF
>.|TRBV24-1|.|TRBJ2-7
TGTGCCACCAGTGATTACCAGGCTCGGAAATACTTC
CATSDYQARKYF
>TRBD1|TRBV20-1|.|TRBJ2-7
TGCAGTGCTAGTAGGGGGCTCTACGAGCAGTACTTC
CSASRGLYEQYF
>.|TRBV30|.|TRBJ2-7
TGTGCCTGGAGTGTACATGGTGACGAGCAGTACTTC
CAWSVHGDEQYF
>.|TRBV9|.|TRBJ2-5
TGTGCCAGCAGCGCCCTTCCTCGGGAGACCCAGTACTTC
CASSALPRETQYF
>.|TRBV9|.|TRBJ1-4
TGTGCCAGCAGCCTGGGACACCTCGGGGCTAATGAAAAACTGTTTTTT
CASSLGHLGANEKLFF
>.|TRBV6-5|few|TRBJ2-7
TGTGCCAGCAGTCCAGTCACTTATACGTCGGACGAGCAGTACTTC
CASSPVTYTSDEQYF
>TRBD1|TRBV28|.|TRBJ1-1
TGTGCCAGCAGTTTATGGGCGGGACAGGCGGCTTTCTTT
CASSLWAGQAAFF
>TRBD1|TRBV19|.|TRBJ2-2
TGTGCCAGTCGAGCCGGGACAGAGCTCACCGGGGAGCTGTTTTTT
CASRAGTELTGELFF
>.|TRBV12-5|.|TRBJ1-3
TGTGCTAGTGGTTTGGTCGACTGCCAAAGTGGAAACACCATATATTTT
CASGLVDCQSGNTIYF
>TRBD1|TRBV28|.|TRBJ2-6
TGTGCCAGCAGTGGCGGACAGGACCTCTCTGGGGCCAACGTCCTGACTTTC
CASSGGQDLSGANVLTF
>.|TRBV7-9|.|TRBJ2-2
TGTGCCAGCAGCTCCAGCGGGGAGCTGTTTTTT
CASSSSGELFF
>.|TRBV6-5|.|TRBJ1-3
TGTGCCAGCAGCCCGGGGTACTTCTCTGGAAACACCATATATTTT
CASSPGYFSGNTIYF
>.|TRBV3-1/TRBV3-2|.|TRBJ2-1
TGTGCCAGCAGCCAAGGTGGCAGGGTCCATGAGCAGTTCTTC
CASSQGGRVHEQFF
>.|TRBV28|.|TRBJ2-2
TGTGCCAGCAGTTTAGAGACGGATAACACCGGGGAGCTGTTTTTT
CASSLETDNTGELFF
>TRBD2|TRBV2|once|TRBJ2-2
TGTGCCAGCAGGGAACTAGCGGGAGGGCCCACCGGGGAGCTGTTTTTT
CASRELAGGPTGELFF
>.|TRBV7-3|.|TRBJ1-2
TGTGCCAGCAGCGCGCAGGGTGGGTATGGCTACACCTTC
CASSAQGGYGYTF
>TRBD1|TRBV6-1|.|TRBJ2-7
TGTGCCAGCAGTGGAAAAAACAGGGGCGAGGCGAGCCTTTTCTACGAGCAGTACTTC
CASSGKNRGEASLFYEQYF
>.|TRBV28|.|TRBJ2-6
TGTGCCAGCAGTTTGGCCGCCGAGACGGGGGCCAACGTCCTGACTTTC
CASSLAAETGANVLTF
>TRBD2|TRBV14|.|TRBJ2-6
TGTGCCAGCAGCCGAAGGCTTTCGCGGGAGGGCTGGACTGGGGCCAACGTCCTGACTTTC
CASSRRLSREGWTGANVLTF
>TRBD2|TRBV6-1|.|TRBJ2-5
TGTGCCAGCAGTGTAGGGACTAGCGGGAGGGCCGGTGAGACCCAGTACTTC
CASSVGTSGRAGETQYF
>TRBD2|TRBV27|few|TRBJ2-2
TGTGCCAGCAGTTTACAACTAGCGGAGAACACCGGGGAGCTGTTTTTT
CASSLQLAENTGELFF
>.|TRBV21-1|.|TRBJ2-1
TGTGCCAGCAGCAAAGCCCGACTAGCGGGTGAGAGGAATGAGCAGTTCTTC
CASSKARLAGERNEQFF
>.|TRBV5-5|once|TRBJ1-5
TGTGCCAGCAGCTTTTACCCCAATCAGCCCCAGCATTTT
CASSFYPNQPQHF
>TRBD2|TRBV7-2|.|TRBJ2-5
TGTGCCAGCAGCTTATTTGCTAGCGGGGGGTTCCAAGAGACCCAGTACTTC
CASSLFASGGFQETQYF
>.|TRBV3-1/TRBV3-2|.|TRBJ2-6
TGTGCCAGCAGCCAAGATCTGAGGGGGTACGGGGCCAACGTCCTGACTTTC
CASSQDLRGYGANVLTF
>TRBD1|TRBV27|.|TRBJ2-3
TGTGCCAGCAGTTTAGGGACAGGGAAGGATACGCAGTATTTT
CASSLGTGKDTQYF
>TRBD1|TRBV30|.|TRBJ2-3
TGTGCCTGGAGTCAGGGGGCAGGAGAGGTAGATACGCAGTATTTT
CAWSQGAGEVDTQYF
>.|TRBV28|.|TRBJ1-1
TGTGCCAGCAGTCCCGCTACGTCTCCTGAAGCTTTCTTT
CASSPATSPEAFF
>.|TRBV27|.|TRBJ2-1
TGTGCCAGCAGTTTCCCCGGCAGGGTAGGAAATGAGCAGTTCTTC
CASSFPGRVGNEQFF